One T cell receptor (beta chain) is described in this entry. The antigen remains unidentified. This sample stems from a study of shared clonotypes between healthy human individuals. Germline CDR1 is MNHNS and CDR2 is SASEGT. The CDR3 sequence is 15 residues long. The V end was cut by 6 bases, the J end by 2 bases, with 15 bases between. The table came from immunoSEQ multiplex PCR; TCRdb's copy has only in-frame clones and leaves some out. This sample has hundreds of thousands of clones, with around 78% found just once. Study observations and caveats: Generation of non-shared clonotypes was less probable than generation of clonotypes shared by all four donors.

This sequence was found in a woman in her twenties or thirties in good health. V and J are TRBV6-1 and TRBJ2-3, with D possibly matching TRBD1 (6 bases). Sequencing input: memory CD4+ T cells sorted from blood. As to subset: CD45RA-negative fraction. The CDR3 coding sequence is TGTGCCAGCAGGGAGACAGGATCGGTCACAGATACGCAGTATTTT. This translates into CASRETGSVTDTQYF.